Below, 27 T cell receptor beta chains from the same sample are listed, as sequenced in a study of control samples from healthy donors and cancer patients. Clones were read by immunoSEQ multiplex PCR, and TCRdb kept only the in-frame ones, dropping some. The sample records about 160,000 clones, about 90% being singletons. What was sequenced was blood. The receptors come from a young man in good health.

The rearrangement uses TRBV9 and TRBJ2-3; 9 bases align to TRBD2. The CDR3 extends over 18 amino acids. CDR1 is SGDLS and CDR2 is YYNGEE in the germline V gene. V dropped 3 bases and J dropped 0; count of bases not matched to a gene: 11. CDR3 coding DNA: TGTGCCAGCAGCGCCCCAGCGGGGGGTAATCCTAGCACAGATACGCAGTATTTT. Its protein is CASSAPAGGNPSTDTQYF.

This clone was observed a single time. The chain carries TRBV7-7 and TRBJ2-2, with TRBD2 as a possible D gene (6 bases). The V end lost 8 bases, the J end lost 7 bases, and 20 bases lay between the germline ends. Germline CDR1 and CDR2: SSHAT and FNYEAQ (reference sequence). The CDR3 contains 15 residues. The CDR3 sequence: CASSREPGIGGELFF. CDR3 DNA sequence: TGTGCCAGCTCCCGGGAGCCGGGAATCGGCGGGGAGCTGTTTTTT.

CDR3 residues: CASSLGRAGANVLTF. The CDR3 coding sequence is TGTGCCAGCAGCTTAGGCAGGGCTGGGGCCAACGTCCTGACTTTC. This chain connects TRBV7-6 to TRBJ2-6, with D possibly TRBD1 on 5 matching bases. Between the trimmed V and J ends, which lost 1 base and 2 bases, there was a span of 6 bases. Germline V CDR1 and CDR2: SGHVS, FNYEAQ. CDR3 length equals 15 residues.

The chain employs TRBV28 and TRBJ2-2; D uncertain. This CDR3 has 12 amino acids. Germline lookup yields CDR1 MDHEN and CDR2 SYDVKM. Trimming cost V 3 bases and J 7 bases, with 6 bases left between them. The CDR3 sequence is CASSFWGGELFF. The CDR3 DNA follows: TGTGCCAGCAGTTTCTGGGGCGGGGAGCTGTTTTTT.

The chain joins TRBV18 to TRBJ2-3; D is unresolved. Germline V gives CDR1 KGHSH, CDR2 LQKENI. The ends were cut back, 6 bases at V and 7 bases at J, with 11 bases in the middle. The CDR3 runs to 12 residues. The CDR3 region is CASSVDSNTQYF. For the CDR3, the DNA is TGTGCCAGCTCCGTCGACTCTAATACGCAGTATTTT.

This clone has a single count. The CDR3 sequence is CASSIRLAGVEADTQYF. In DNA, the CDR3 is TGTGCCAGCAGTATCCGACTAGCGGGAGTAGAGGCAGATACGCAGTATTTT. The V call is TRBV28, the J call TRBJ2-3; 12 positions agree with TRBD2. This CDR3 region has 17 residues. V gave up 5 bases and J gave up 4 bases; unmatched junction bases: 10. Germline CDR1 MDHEN, CDR2 SYDVKM.

V usage is TRBV10-3 and J usage is TRBJ2-1; D call uncertain. The V gene's germline CDR1 is ENHRY and CDR2 SYGVKD. V lost 2 bases and J lost 6, with 8 bases in between. This CDR3 is built from 13 residues. This CDR3 is CAISERDGNEQFF. CDR3 bases: TGTGCCATCAGTGAGAGGGATGGCAATGAGCAGTTCTTC.

This rearrangement joins TRBV5-1 to TRBJ1-1; D gene unclear. This CDR3 is built from 14 residues. The germline V gene encodes CDR1 SGHRS and CDR2 YFSETQ. Trimming took 2 bases from V and 7 from J, leaving 15 bases between them. The CDR3 spells CASSFLRGDGEAFF. The CDR3 coding sequence is TGCGCCAGCAGCTTCCTCCGGGGTGATGGTGAAGCTTTCTTT.

This rearrangement joins TRBV3-1 (or the pseudogene TRBV3-2) to TRBJ1-1; unclear D gene. This CDR3 has 13 residues. Trimming took 5 bases from V and 1 from J, leaving 8 bases between them. Per the germline V gene, CDR1 is LGHDT and CDR2 is YNNKEL (reference sequence). The CDR3 sequence is CASSGAENTEAFF. CDR3 DNA sequence: TGTGCCAGCAGCGGAGCCGAGAACACTGAAGCTTTCTTT.

The V call is TRBV5-4, the J call TRBJ1-3; a possible D gene is TRBD1 (6 bases). Trimming pared 4 bases from V and 4 bases from J, leaving 15 bases between. CDR3 length equals 15 residues. The V gene's germline CDR1 is SGHNT and CDR2 YYREEE (reference sequence). The CDR3 DNA follows: TGTGCCAGCAGCCGAGGACAGACTCCAGGAAACACCATATATTTT. Translation gives CASSRGQTPGNTIYF.

V gene TRBV10-3 combines with J gene TRBJ1-2; 7 nucleotides match TRBD1. CDR3 length equals 14 residues. Germline V gene data show CDR1 as ENHRY and CDR2 as SYGVKD. With V trimmed by 10 bases and J by 10 bases, 18 bases remained unmatched. CDR3 in DNA: TGTGCCACCCACGCGGTCCGGGACAGAACAAACTACACCTTC. Protein product: CATHAVRDRTNYTF.

The chain links TRBV4-1 to TRBJ1-2, with D possibly matching TRBD1 (5 bases). The V end was cut by 0 bases, the J end by 6 bases, with 14 bases between. The CDR3 has 15 residues. The germline gives CDR1 MGHRA, CDR2 YSYEKL. CDR3 DNA sequence: TGCGCCAGCAGCCAAGATTTCGGGCGCAGGGATGGCTACACCTTC. Its translation is CASSQDFGRRDGYTF.

The rearrangement joins TRBV9 to TRBJ2-5; D gene ambiguous. The germline V gene has CDR1 SGDLS and CDR2 YYNGEE. This CDR3 is built from 15 residues. V lost 0 bases to trimming and J lost 1 base, with 10 bases between them. The CDR3 protein is CASSVAGGLQETQYF. In nucleotides, the CDR3 is TGTGCCAGCAGCGTAGCCGGTGGCCTCCAAGAGACCCAGTACTTC.

CDR3 sequence: CASSFLGGASLSTDTQYF. The DNA of the CDR3 is TGTGCCAGCAGCTTTTTGGGGGGGGCCTCTCTTAGCACAGATACGCAGTATTTT. The genes are TRBV5-6 and TRBJ2-3; tentatively, D is TRBD2 (7 bases). The CDR3 extends over 18 amino acids. Trimming stripped 2 bases from V and 0 bases from J, with 19 bases between. Germline V lookup: CDR1 SGHDT, CDR2 YYEEEE.

The chain combines TRBV5-1 with TRBJ1-5; D might be TRBD1 (5 bases). The CDR3 has 15 residues. Between the trimmed V and J ends, which lost 4 bases and 0 bases, there was a span of 11 bases. Germline V gene lookup returns CDR1 SGHRS and CDR2 YFSETQ. The CDR3 loop is CASSVGGTSNQPQHF. CDR3 sequence (DNA): TGCGCCAGCAGCGTGGGGGGAACTAGCAATCAGCCCCAGCATTTT.

This clone has just one count. The chain carries TRBV5-6 and TRBJ1-6, with a possible D match to TRBD1 (5 bases). The CDR3 consists of 14 residues. Germline lookup yields CDR1 SGHDT and CDR2 YYEEEE. Trimming took 0 bases from V and 4 from J, leaving 5 bases between them. CDR3 nucleotides: TGTGCCAGCAGCTTGGGACAGTATAATTCACCCCTCCACTTT. It yields the protein CASSLGQYNSPLHF.

The chain has TRBV19 and TRBJ1-5, with D possibly TRBD1 on 6 matching bases. CDR1 and CDR2 (germline): LNHDA, SQIVND (reference sequence). Between the trimmed V and J ends, which lost 4 bases and 9 bases, there was a span of 13 bases. The CDR3 spans 13 residues. DNA of the CDR3: TGTGCCAGTAGTAGTGCCGGGGGCCGGCCCCAGCATTTT. It translates to CASSSAGGRPQHF.

This clone was seen once. V usage is TRBV29-1 and J usage is TRBJ1-1; TRBD1 aligns across 7 bases. The V segment lost 6 bases and the J segment 8 bases; nucleotides outside the gene matches: 9. CDR1 and CDR2 (germline): SQVTM, ANQGSEA. CDR3 length: 12 residues. CDR3 sequence (DNA): TGCAGCGTCAACAGGGGTACTTCCGAAGCTTTCTTT. Its translation: CSVNRGTSEAFF.

V usage is TRBV28 and J usage is TRBJ2-7, with 9 bases identical to TRBD2. J was trimmed by 5 bases and V by 2 bases; bases with no gene match: 10. The CDR3 has 16 amino acids. The germline V gene encodes CDR1 MDHEN and CDR2 SYDVKM. CDR3 DNA sequence: TGTGCCAGCAGTTTACCTCCAGGGGCGGGAGGGAACGAGCAGTACTTC. Translation: CASSLPPGAGGNEQYF.

V is TRBV6-5 and J is TRBJ1-3; D gene uncertain. CDR3 length: 14 amino acids. CDR1 is MNHEY and CDR2 is SVGAGI in the germline V gene. V gave up 9 bases and J gave up 4 bases, with 16 bases separating them. The CDR3 DNA follows: TGTGCCAGACCCCGACGGACCGGCGGAAACACCATATATTTT. It is translated as CARPRRTGGNTIYF.

This clone was seen only a few times. The same CDR3 arises from other DNA sequences in this sample as well. The V call is TRBV7-2, the J call TRBJ2-7; D is unresolved. There are 14 residues in the CDR3. Trimming stripped 2 bases from V and 4 bases from J, with 12 bases between. Germline loops: CDR1 SGHTA, CDR2 FQGNSA. Here the CDR3 DNA reads TGTGCCAGCAGCTTACTAGGCAGCCCATACGAGCAGTACTTC. It specifies CASSLLGSPYEQYF.

The chain carries TRBV18 and TRBJ1-5; 7 bases match TRBD1. CDR1 KGHSH and CDR2 LQKENI come from the germline V gene. The ends lost 3 bases at V and 3 bases at J; junction bases unmatched: 5. The length of the CDR3 is 15 residues. The CDR3 loop is CASSPSGQSNQPQHF. In DNA form, the CDR3 reads TGTGCCAGCTCACCTTCGGGACAGTCCAATCAGCCCCAGCATTTT.

This chain joins TRBV9 and TRBJ2-1; D gene unclear. Between the trimmed V and J ends, which lost 5 bases and 3 bases, there was a span of 12 bases. From germline, CDR1 is SGDLS and CDR2 YYNGEE. The CDR3 is 14 amino acids. CDR3 bases: TGTGCCAGCAGGTACGGAGAGCACTACAATGAGCAGTTCTTC. The encoded protein is CASRYGEHYNEQFF.

The chain carries TRBV11-2 and TRBJ1-6, with unresolved D. Trimming took off 5 bases at V and 14 bases at J, with 13 bases between the two ends. The CDR3 contains 12 residues. Germline CDR1 SGHAT, CDR2 FQNNGV. CDR3 protein: CASSLYPTSLHF. The CDR3 nucleotides are TGTGCCAGCAGCCTGTATCCTACCTCCCTCCACTTT.

Comment on this clone: Germline and junction disagree at one end, which may indicate a read error. The chain employs TRBV11-3 and TRBJ2-3; D unclear. Germline assignment: CDR1 SGHNT and CDR2 YENEEA. This CDR3 is built from 15 residues. CDR3 DNA: TGTGCCAACAGCTCTACAGCCGTTAGCACAGATACGCAGTATTTT. Translated: CANSSTAVSTDTQYF.

Here the CDR3 DNA reads TGTGCCAGCACCATCGGGACAGGGTCTCTTGGCTACACCTTC. It codes for CASTIGTGSLGYTF. The chain employs TRBV28 and TRBJ1-2; TRBD1 agrees at 9 bases. Trimming removed 7 bases from V and 7 bases from J; junction bases left unmatched: 10. This CDR3 has 14 amino acids. Germline V gene sequence: CDR1 MDHEN, CDR2 SYDVKM.

The chain links TRBV5-4 to TRBJ2-3; no reliable D call. V was cut by 0 bases and J by 2 bases, with 10 bases left in between. CDR1 SGHNT and CDR2 YYREEE come from the germline V gene (reference sequence). This CDR3 region has 15 residues. The CDR3 here is CASSLATGTTDTQYF. The CDR3 DNA is TGTGCCAGCAGCTTGGCCACTGGTACCACAGATACGCAGTATTTT. The full variable domain, in which reference TRBV5-4 and TRBJ2-3 provide the parts outside the CDR3, is ETGVTQSPTHLIKTRGQQVTLRCSSQSGHNTVSWYQQALGQGPQFIFQYYREEENGRGNFPPRFSGLQFPNYSSELNVNALELDDSALYLCASSLATGTTDTQYFGPGTRLTVL.